These 24 T cell receptor beta chains share one sample of origin, sequenced in a study of regulatory T cells in long-lasting Graves disease (dated by TCRdb to the early 2020s). Preparation of the library involved multiplex PCR. TCRdb records Illumina HiSeq 4000 as the sequencer. To build TCR beta libraries, CDR3 regions were amplified by Arm-PCR using iRepertoire HTBI primers. TCRdb reran the public reads through fastp at Q25 and MiXCR, keeping productive beta chains. Identical CDR3 protein sequences are pooled into one entry, listed with their most common genes and DNA. The sample table records approximately 230,000 distinct CDR3 sequences; around 16% of these occur just once. The ten top clones hold over 20% of the sample. The sample's time point label, in plain terms: newly diagnosed GD, antithyroid drugs for less than 3 months. RNA was extracted from PBMCs in TRIzol for both TCR sequencing and RNA sequencing.

The starting material was peripheral blood mononuclear cells (PBMCs), obtained at new diagnosis, from a patient treated with antithyroid drugs. The source of these receptors is a female donor with Graves disease.

This clonotype was counted many times. The V call is TRBV7-8, the J call TRBJ2-5; 7 bases match TRBD1. Germline V CDR1 and CDR2: SGHVS, FQNEAQ. The CDR3 totals 15 residues. V shed 5 bases, J shed 5 bases, and the junction held 11 bases outside the gene matches. As DNA, the CDR3 is TGTGCCAGCAGCCGTGGACGGACAGGCCTTGAGACCCAGTACTTC. This codes for CASSRGRTGLETQYF.

This clonotype showed up many times. The chain employs TRBV6-2 or TRBV6-3 and TRBJ2-7, with TRBD1 identical over 10 bases. J gave up 2 bases and V 5 bases, and 3 bases lay outside the gene matches. Germline CDR1 and CDR2: MNHEY and SVGEGT. CDR3 length: 14 amino acids. The CDR3 DNA reads as TGTGCCAGCAGTGAGACAGGGGGCACCTACGAGCAGTACTTC. It codes for CASSETGGTYEQYF.

This chain connects TRBV6-1 to TRBJ1-4, with 9 nucleotides matching TRBD1. Germline V gene data show CDR1 as MNHNS and CDR2 as SASEGT. The CDR3 runs 16 residues. V lost 4 bases, J lost 1 base, and 4 bases stayed unmatched. CDR3 bases: TGTGCCAGCAGTGGGTGGGACAGGGAAACTAATGAAAAACTGTTTTTT. Protein: CASSGWDRETNEKLFF.

This clonotype was seen repeatedly, ten times or more. The J gene is TRBJ2-3, the V gene TRBV6-1; 13 bases agree with TRBD2. Germline loops: CDR1 MNHNS, CDR2 SASEGT. This CDR3 is 19 amino acids long. The V and J ends lost 7 bases and 2 bases, in that order; junction bases with no gene match: 15. CDR3 sequence: CASTNLGGLAGIITDTQYF. CDR3 in DNA: TGTGCCAGCACCAACCTGGGGGGACTAGCGGGGATCATCACAGATACGCAGTATTTT.

At least ten counts were recorded for this clonotype. The V call is TRBV6-2 or TRBV6-3, the J call TRBJ2-5; weak D call: TRBD1 (6 bases). In germline, CDR1 is MNHEY, CDR2 SVGEGT. V lost 5 bases and J lost 2, with 18 bases in between. The CDR3 has 16 residues. CDR3: CASSKGQPDPQETQYF. CDR3 sequence (DNA): TGTGCCAGCAGTAAAGGACAGCCTGACCCTCAAGAGACCCAGTACTTC.

This clonotype has a count of ten or more. The V gene is TRBV5-5, the J gene TRBJ2-7; tentative D call: TRBD2 (5 bases). V was shortened by 6 bases and J by 0 bases, with 25 bases between the two germline ends. The CDR3 loop spans 18 amino acids. CDR1 is SGHKS, CDR2 YYEKEE, per germline (reference sequence). The CDR3 is CASTLRSMAMGSSYEQYF. CDR3 DNA sequence: TGTGCCAGCACCCTTCGTTCTATGGCGATGGGGAGCTCCTACGAGCAGTACTTC.

This clonotype has a count of ten or more. The chain combines TRBV3-1 with TRBJ2-7; D is undetermined. This CDR3 spans 11 amino acids. Trimming cost V 1 base and J 6 bases, with 4 bases left between them. Germline V gives CDR1 LGHDT, CDR2 YNNKEL (reference sequence). The CDR3 nucleotides read TGTGCCAGCAGCCAAGGCCCCGAGCAGTACTTC. Its protein is CASSQGPEQYF.

This clonotype came up many times. CDR3 protein: CAISTDHSGANVLTF. CDR3 bases: TGTGCCATCAGTACCGATCACTCTGGGGCCAACGTCCTGACTTTC. The chain employs TRBV10-3 and TRBJ2-6; D is unresolved. Trimming took off 5 bases at V and 0 bases at J, with 8 bases between the two ends. From germline, CDR1 is ENHRY and CDR2 SYGVKD. The CDR3 is 15 amino acids.

This clonotype appeared many times. The gene calls are TRBV2 and TRBJ2-5, with a tentative D call TRBD1 (5 bases). CDR1 and CDR2 from the germline V gene are SNHLY and FYNNEI. The CDR3 length is 13 residues. Trimming removed 7 bases from V and 8 bases from J, with 17 bases in between. The CDR3 region is CASILTTQGTQYF. CDR3 in DNA: TGTGCCAGCATTTTGACAACCCAGGGAACCCAGTACTTC.

The chain has TRBV2 and TRBJ2-5; D possibly corresponds to TRBD1 (5 bases). The CDR3 sequence is 15 residues long. CDR1 SNHLY and CDR2 FYNNEI come from the germline V gene. Trimming took off 2 bases at V and 5 bases at J, with 15 bases between the two ends. The CDR3 DNA follows: TGTGCCAGCAGTGAAAGGCAATCAGGGTTCGAGACCCAGTACTTC. Protein: CASSERQSGFETQYF.

The V call is TRBV20-1, the J call TRBJ2-5; 10 nucleotides match TRBD1. Germline CDR1 DFQATT, CDR2 SNEGSKA (reference sequence). CDR3 length equals 13 residues. With V trimmed by 5 bases and J by 2 bases, 2 bases remained unmatched. CDR3 sequence: CSALDRGQETQYF. For the CDR3, the DNA is TGCAGTGCTTTGGACAGGGGGCAAGAGACCCAGTACTTC.

This clonotype was counted between two and nine times. The CDR3 sequence: CSARSGLALDSNEQFF. Written as DNA, the CDR3 is TGCAGTGCTAGGTCGGGACTAGCTTTGGATTCCAATGAGCAGTTCTTC. This chain connects TRBV20-1 to TRBJ2-1; 9 bases fit TRBD2. With 3 bases clipped from V and 6 bases from J, the junction kept 12 bases outside the gene matches. Germline CDR1 is DFQATT and CDR2 is SNEGSKA (reference sequence). The CDR3 is made up of 16 amino acids.

This clonotype was seen at least ten times. This chain joins TRBV30 and TRBJ2-3; TRBD2 matches at 9 bases. Germline V CDR1 and CDR2: GTSNPN, SVGIG (reference sequence). This CDR3 contains 15 residues. V lost 8 bases to trimming and J lost 6 bases; unmatched junction nucleotides: 15. The DNA for the CDR3 is TGTGCCCACCGACTCGGCGGCGGGAGGGCGGATACGCAGTATTTT. Translated: CAHRLGGGRADTQYF.

As for this clonotype: This sequence may be a read error, since a much larger clone differs from it by one base. The rearrangement links TRBV6-1 to TRBJ2-1, with 8 bases aligning to TRBD1. CDR1 and CDR2 (germline): MNHNS, SASEGT. The CDR3 is 13 residues long. J gave up 9 bases and V 6 bases, and 7 bases lay outside the gene matches. The CDR3 region has the DNA TGTGCCAGCAGATGGACAGGGAGCGGTGAGCAGTTCTTC. It yields the protein CASRWTGSGEQFF.

This clonotype has a count of ten or more. The chain has TRBV2 and TRBJ2-5; TRBD1 might be the D (5 bases). The CDR3 is 13 amino acids. CDR1 is SNHLY, CDR2 FYNNEI, per germline. The V and J ends lost 6 bases and 4 bases respectively, with 12 bases between them. This CDR3 is CASRPDRPETQYF. In DNA, the CDR3 is TGTGCCAGCAGGCCCGACAGACCAGAGACCCAGTACTTC.

This clonotype was counted at least ten times. This chain links TRBV11-2 with TRBJ2-6; 7 nucleotides align to TRBD1. V gave up 5 bases and J gave up 1 base; unmatched junction bases: 8. Germline V gene sequence: CDR1 SGHAT, CDR2 FQNNGV. The CDR3 runs 17 residues. CDR3 amino acids: CASSVLGGASGANVLTF. The CDR3 DNA follows: TGTGCCAGCAGCGTCTTAGGGGGCGCTTCTGGGGCCAACGTCCTGACTTTC.

A word on this clonotype: Sequence at one end of the junction differs from germline and may be a read error. CDR3 in amino acids: CAVTIKQGASNQPQLF. In DNA form, the CDR3 reads TGTGCCGTCACCATCAAACAGGGGGCCAGCAATCAGCCCCAGCTTTTT. V gene TRBV3-1 combines with J gene TRBJ1-5; 9 bases map to TRBD1. CDR1 is LGHDT and CDR2 is YNNKEL in the germline V gene (reference sequence). The length of the CDR3 is 16 residues.

The rearrangement links TRBV10-1 to TRBJ1-1; D unresolved. V lost 4 bases to trimming and J lost 4 bases, with 16 bases between them. Germline CDR1 is WNHNN and CDR2 is SYGVQD (reference sequence). This CDR3 is 15 amino acids long. The CDR3 sequence: CASSGHGLVPTEAFF. In nucleotides, the CDR3 is TGCGCCAGCAGTGGACATGGACTGGTCCCCACTGAAGCTTTCTTT.

There are a few counts of this clonotype. The chain has TRBV6-9 and TRBJ2-5; 7 bases map to TRBD1. CDR1 MNHGY and CDR2 SVAAGI come from the germline V gene. This CDR3 is built from 14 residues. After removal of 4 bases from V and 4 bases from J, the junction contained 6 bases not matched to a gene. The CDR3 region is CASSSGTALETQYF. In DNA, the CDR3 is TGTGCCAGCAGTTCCGGGACAGCGCTAGAGACCCAGTACTTC.

This clonotype showed up many times. This chain connects TRBV30 to TRBJ1-5, with 9 nucleotides matching TRBD1. The CDR3 is made up of 13 amino acids. Trimming removed 5 bases from V and 7 bases from J; junction bases left unmatched: 6. In germline, CDR1 is GTSNPN, CDR2 SVGIG (reference sequence). Here the CDR3 DNA reads TGTGCCTGGGCGGGACAGGGAGCGCAGCCCCAGCATTTT. Its protein product is CAWAGQGAQPQHF. The full variable domain, completed using reference TRBV30 and TRBJ1-5, is SQTIHQWPATLVQPVGSPLSLECTVEGTSNPNLYWYRQAAGRGLQLLFYSVGIGQISSEVPQNLSASRPQDRQFILSSKKLLLSDSGFYLCAWAGQGAQPQHFGDGTRLSIL.

This clonotype was observed at least ten times. At one boundary the junction diverges from the germline segment, which might be a read error. The V and J genes are TRBV7-2 and TRBJ1-1; no reliable D call. From germline, CDR1 is SGHTA and CDR2 FQGNSA. CDR3 length: 15 amino acids. This CDR3 is CASSLADLRNTEAFF. DNA for the CDR3: TGTGCCAGCAGTTTAGCAGACTTAAGGAACACTGAAGCTTTCTTT.

This clonotype has ten or more counts. CDR3 bases: TGTGCCAGTAGTGGACAACAGGGCCTTGCTGGCTACACCTTC. This gives the protein CASSGQQGLAGYTF. The rearrangement joins TRBV19 to TRBJ1-2, with TRBD1 as a possible D gene (6 bases). The CDR3 spans 14 residues. Between the trimmed V and J ends, which lost 5 bases and 7 bases, there was a span of 17 bases. Germline CDR1 is LNHDA and CDR2 is SQIVND (reference sequence). Complete variable domain (other parts from reference TRBV19 and TRBJ1-2): DGGITQSPKYLFRKEGQNVTLSCEQNLNHDAMYWYRQDPGQGLRLIYYSQIVNDFQKGDIAEGYSVSREKKESFPLTVTSAQKNPTAFYLCASSGQQGLAGYTFGSGTRLTVV.

This clonotype was seen ten or more times. The rearrangement joins TRBV20-1 to TRBJ2-7, with TRBD1 identical over 8 bases. CDR3 length: 13 amino acids. V shed 6 bases and J 7 bases; nucleotides not matched to a gene: 11. Germline lookup yields CDR1 DFQATT and CDR2 SNEGSKA (reference sequence). The CDR3: CSALWTGNYEQYF. CDR3 nucleotides: TGCAGTGCCCTTTGGACAGGGAACTATGAGCAGTACTTC.

This chain links TRBV2 with TRBJ2-7; TRBD2 matches at 10 bases. The CDR3 totals 15 residues. V shed 1 base, J shed 7 bases, and the junction held 7 bases outside the gene matches. Germline CDR1 is SNHLY and CDR2 is FYNNEI. The CDR3 sequence is CASSEGSGRLGEQYF. The CDR3 DNA reads TGTGCCAGCAGTGAAGGTAGCGGGAGGCTGGGTGAGCAGTACTTC. The entire variable domain, with the rest obtained from reference TRBV2 and TRBJ2-7, is as follows: EPEVTQTPSHQVTQMGQEVILRCVPISNHLYFYWYRQILGQKVEFLVSFYNNEISEKSEIFDDQFSVERPDGSNFTLKIRSTKLEDSAMYFCASSEGSGRLGEQYFGPGTRLTVT.